These 17 T cell receptor beta chains originate from one sample sequenced in a study of human T cells and chemical hapten exposure. Specified time point: pre-sensitization, week 0. Treatment: therapeutic diphenylcyclopropenone sensitization with weekly scalp DPC. The authors' total RNA extraction used unfractionated whole blood. A single record per CDR3 protein comes from TCRdb applying MiXCR to the RACE reads. Of fewer than 45,000 distinct CDR3 sequences in the sample, about 12% were seen once. The sequenced sample was whole blood, obtained in connection with sensitization to the hapten diphenylcyclopropenone (DPC). The receptors come from a middle-aged woman with alopecia areata. Some clones in this sample may be carry-over from other donors' samples.

Of note for this clonotype: The junction departs from the called germline gene at one end, perhaps through a read error. V gene TRBV9 combines with J gene TRBJ2-7; the D call may be TRBD1 or TRBD2 (5 bases each). Germline V gives CDR1 SGDLS, CDR2 YYNGEE. The length of the CDR3 is 14 residues. The CDR3 protein is CTSSAQITGGEQYF. CDR3 coding DNA: TGTACCAGCAGCGCACAGATTACAGGAGGCGAGCAGTACTTC.

Regarding this clonotype: It may be a read error: a sequence one base away is much more abundant. The chain carries TRBV19 and TRBJ2-3; TRBD2 might be the D (5 bases). The CDR3 loop spans 16 amino acids. Trimming shortened V by 6 bases and J by 2 bases, and 18 bases separated the two germline ends. Per the germline V gene, CDR1 is LNHDA and CDR2 is SQIVND (reference sequence). CDR3: CASSGIGLTFTDTQYF. DNA of the CDR3: TGTGCCAGTAGCGGGATAGGGCTGACCTTCACAGATACGCAGTATTTT.

In this sample, this clonotype turned up many times. Written as DNA, the CDR3 is TGTGCCAGCAGCTTAATGCTGGAAAAAGAGACCCAGTACTTC. The encoded protein is CASSLMLEKETQYF. The chain has TRBV7-2 and TRBJ2-5; no clear D gene. The germline gives CDR1 SGHTA, CDR2 FQGNSA. There are 14 residues in the CDR3. V was trimmed by 2 bases and J by 3 bases, leaving 10 bases between them.

The gene calls are TRBV7-2 and TRBJ1-2; D ambiguous. The germline V gene has CDR1 SGHTA and CDR2 FQGNSA. The CDR3 length is 13 residues. Between the trimmed V and J ends, which lost 5 bases and 1 base, there was a span of 8 bases. This chain's CDR3 is CASSLWNNYGYTF. In DNA, the CDR3 is TGTGCCAGCAGCCTGTGGAATAACTATGGCTACACCTTC. Variable domain in full (rest from reference TRBV7-2 and TRBJ1-2): GAGVSQSPSNKVTEKGKDVELRCDPISGHTALYWYRQSLGQGLEFLIYFQGNSAPDKSGLPSDRFSAERTGGSVSTLTIQRTQQEDSAVYLCASSLWNNYGYTFGSGTRLTVV.

This clonotype was picked up many times. The V call is TRBV2, the J call TRBJ1-2, with unresolved D. The ends were cut back, 4 bases at V and 4 bases at J, with 10 bases in the middle. The CDR3 totals 13 residues. Germline V gene lookup returns CDR1 SNHLY and CDR2 FYNNEI. Written as DNA, the CDR3 is TGTGCCAGCAGTGTAGAAGGACCCTATGGCTACACCTTC. Its protein is CASSVEGPYGYTF. Full variable domain (rest looked up from reference TRBV2 and TRBJ1-2): EPEVTQTPSHQVTQMGQEVILRCVPISNHLYFYWYRQILGQKVEFLVSFYNNEISEKSEIFDDQFSVERPDGSNFTLKIRSTKLEDSAMYFCASSVEGPYGYTFGSGTRLTVV.

This rearrangement joins TRBV7-9 to TRBJ1-5; D unresolved. The germline V gene encodes CDR1 SEHNR and CDR2 FQNEAQ (reference sequence). With 1 base removed from V and 8 bases from J, the gap between germline ends came to 9 bases. The CDR3 extends over 13 amino acids. CDR3 region: CASSLVGHEPQHF. In DNA, the CDR3 is TGTGCCAGCAGCTTAGTCGGGCACGAGCCCCAGCATTTT.

This clonotype was picked up many times. The CDR3: CSARDIGTPAYEQYF. CDR3 nucleotides: TGCAGTGCTAGAGATATAGGGACCCCCGCCTACGAGCAGTACTTC. The V and J genes are TRBV20-1 and TRBJ2-7; D is tentatively TRBD1 or TRBD2 (5 bases each). Per germline, CDR1 DFQATT and CDR2 SNEGSKA (reference sequence). V was pared by 0 bases and J by 2 bases, with 14 bases between. This CDR3 is 15 amino acids long.

This clonotype was counted ten times or more. V and J are TRBV6-1 and TRBJ2-1; 11 nucleotides align to TRBD2. There are 15 residues in the CDR3. V shed 3 bases, J shed 3 bases, and the junction held 1 base outside the gene matches. Germline V gene lookup returns CDR1 MNHNS and CDR2 SASEGT. CDR3 amino acids: CASSDGTSGYNEQFF. The CDR3 coding sequence is TGTGCCAGCAGTGATGGGACTAGCGGCTACAATGAGCAGTTCTTC.

This clonotype was counted at least ten times. The V call is TRBV28, the J call TRBJ1-4; D might be TRBD1 (6 bases). The ends were cut back, 7 bases at V and 4 bases at J, with 13 bases in the middle. Looked up from germline, CDR1 is MDHEN and CDR2 is SYDVKM. The CDR3 covers 14 residues. CDR3 in amino acids: CASTSGAFNEKLFF. The CDR3, as DNA: TGTGCCAGCACCTCAGGGGCCTTTAATGAAAAACTGTTTTTT.

The chain joins TRBV7-8 to TRBJ2-5; D is perhaps TRBD1 or TRBD2 (5 bases each). The germline V and J ends were trimmed by 1 base and 7 bases, with 19 bases remaining between them. Looked up from germline, CDR1 is SGHVS and CDR2 is FQNEAQ. This CDR3 is built from 16 residues. The CDR3 loop is CASSLELRRPGGTQYF. Here the CDR3 DNA reads TGTGCCAGCAGCTTAGAACTCAGGCGCCCTGGGGGGACCCAGTACTTC.

This clonotype was detected many times. The chain carries TRBV7-9 and TRBJ1-5; D unresolved. The germline CDR1 and CDR2 sequences are SEHNR and FQNEAQ (reference sequence). V dropped 3 bases and J dropped 3 bases, with 6 bases sitting between them. This CDR3 is built from 13 residues. The CDR3 sequence is CASSLRFNQPQHF. The CDR3 DNA is TGTGCCAGCAGCTTGAGGTTCAATCAGCCCCAGCATTTT.

This clonotype was seen a few times. J is TRBJ2-5 and V is TRBV7-9; D uncertain. Germline V gene sequence: CDR1 SEHNR, CDR2 FQNEAQ (reference sequence). The CDR3 is made up of 12 amino acids. Trimming took off 6 bases at V and 5 bases at J, with 10 bases between the two ends. The CDR3 DNA sequence: TGTGCCAGCAGGCCCACGGCGGAGACCCAGTACTTC. It encodes CASRPTAETQYF.

The chain combines TRBV28 with TRBJ2-1; the D gene is possibly TRBD2 (5 bases). Germline CDR1 reads MDHEN; CDR2 reads SYDVKM. This CDR3 contains 14 residues. Deletions cut 8 bases from V and 7 bases from J, with 18 bases between. CDR3 sequence: CASSAGARFNEQFF. The CDR3 DNA reads TGTGCCAGCTCGGCGGGCGCGAGATTTAATGAGCAGTTCTTC.

This clonotype was seen many times. The V and J genes are TRBV7-2 and TRBJ1-3; D is undetermined. V was shortened by 3 bases and J by 6 bases, with 9 bases between the two germline ends. CDR3 length: 13 amino acids. Germline V gene data show CDR1 as SGHTA and CDR2 as FQGNSA. Here the CDR3 DNA reads TGTGCCAGCAGCTTGGGCGGAACAAACACCATATATTTT. It codes for CASSLGGTNTIYF.

The CDR3 loop is CSVGVGGGGYEQYF. In DNA form, the CDR3 reads TGCAGCGTTGGAGTCGGGGGAGGAGGATACGAGCAGTACTTC. The chain has TRBV29-1 and TRBJ2-7; the D gene is possibly TRBD2 (6 bases). Trimming stripped 4 bases from V and 4 bases from J, with 17 bases between. CDR3 length: 14 amino acids. Germline values: CDR1 SQVTM, CDR2 ANQGSEA.

The rearrangement joins TRBV6-5 to TRBJ1-3; D might be TRBD1 (6 bases). V was shortened by 7 bases and J by 0 bases, with 13 bases between the two germline ends. Germline V CDR1 and CDR2: MNHEY, SVGAGI. The length of the CDR3 is 15 residues. The CDR3 nucleotides read TGTGCCAGCACCATGGGGGCAGTCTCTGGAAACACCATATATTTT. Its protein is CASTMGAVSGNTIYF.

This clonotype appeared a single time. The chain links TRBV2 to TRBJ2-5; D perhaps matches TRBD1 (6 bases). Trimming took 11 bases from V and 2 from J, leaving 18 bases between them. Looked up from germline, CDR1 is SNHLY and CDR2 is FYNNEI. The CDR3 contains 14 residues. CDR3 sequence reads: CAGGIQGQQETQYF. In DNA, the CDR3 is TGTGCCGGAGGAATACAGGGCCAACAAGAGACCCAGTACTTC.